Shown below are 32 T cell receptor beta chains from a single sample sequenced in a study of PD-L1 blockade in urothelial cancer. Assay: immunoSEQ multiplex PCR; the TCRdb copy retains only in-frame clones and omits some. The data show some 120,000 clones, approximately 90% seen once. This sample's time point: peripheral blood 6 weeks after treatment start. The source was PBMCs, collected around atezolizumab (anti-PD-L1) treatment. The receptors were sampled from a man aged 60 to 75 with urothelial cancer.

This rearrangement joins TRBV5-4 to TRBJ2-5; 8 bases align to TRBD2. V shed 0 bases and J 2 bases; nucleotides not matched to a gene: 6. The CDR3 is made up of 16 amino acids. CDR1 and CDR2 from the germline V gene are SGHNT and YYREEE (reference sequence). CDR3 protein: CASSLGGAGGQETQYF. CDR3 DNA: TGTGCCAGCAGCTTGGGTGGGGCGGGGGGACAAGAGACCCAGTACTTC.

The chain has TRBV5-6 and TRBJ1-1; no clear D gene. The length of the CDR3 is 12 residues. V was trimmed by 1 base and J by 9 bases, leaving 10 bases between them. The germline V gene encodes CDR1 SGHDT and CDR2 YYEEEE. Written as DNA, the CDR3 is TGTGCCAGCAGCTTGTTACGGGAGAAAGCTTTCTTT. It specifies CASSLLREKAFF.

The chain recombines TRBV28 with TRBJ1-1; D may be TRBD1 (5 bases). The CDR3 covers 17 residues. Trimming removed 7 bases at V and 4 bases at J, with 25 bases between. Germline loops: CDR1 MDHEN, CDR2 SYDVKM. The CDR3 here is CASNILPTGRRGTEAFF. CDR3 nucleotides: TGTGCCAGCAATATACTCCCAACAGGCAGGCGGGGCACTGAAGCTTTCTTT.

This clone was recorded a few times. The J gene is TRBJ1-3, the V gene TRBV19; 7 bases are shared with TRBD1. V dropped 7 bases and J dropped 2; count of bases not matched to a gene: 11. Germline values: CDR1 LNHDA, CDR2 SQIVND (reference sequence). The CDR3 loop spans 16 amino acids. The CDR3, as DNA: TGTGCCAGTACCCTACAAGGAACAGGGGCTGGAAACACCATATATTTT. Translated, it gives CASTLQGTGAGNTIYF.

The chain employs TRBV18 and TRBJ2-2; 7 positions match TRBD1. Per germline, CDR1 KGHSH and CDR2 LQKENI. The CDR3 covers 16 residues. Germline trimming cut 1 base from V and 0 bases from J; bases unmatched to any gene: 2. The DNA of the CDR3 is TGTGCCAGCTCACCACAGGGGACAGCGAACACCGGGGAGCTGTTTTTT. Translating it yields CASSPQGTANTGELFF.

The J gene is TRBJ2-1, the V gene TRBV18; 7 nucleotides match TRBD1. Trimming at V came to 3 bases and at J to 9 bases, leaving 5 bases not matched to a gene. Germline CDR1 reads KGHSH; CDR2 reads LQKENI. The CDR3 length is 13 residues. CDR3 sequence (DNA): TGTGCCAGCTCACCCCAGGGGGTCAGTGAGCAGTTCTTC. This codes for CASSPQGVSEQFF.

This sequence joins TRBV7-3 and TRBJ2-5, with TRBD2 identical over 7 bases. The CDR3 covers 15 residues. CDR1 and CDR2 (germline): SGHTA, FQGTGA. V was clipped by 0 bases and J by 1 base; unmatched bases: 2. DNA of the CDR3: TGTGCCAGCAGCTTAACGCGGACTAGCCAAGAGACCCAGTACTTC. This codes for CASSLTRTSQETQYF.

This clone has only one observation. The chain couples TRBV2 to TRBJ2-5; the D gene is possibly TRBD2 (5 bases). Germline assignment: CDR1 SNHLY and CDR2 FYNNEI. The CDR3 extends over 14 amino acids. V gave up 7 bases and J gave up 4 bases, with 16 bases separating them. In DNA form, the CDR3 reads TGTGCCAGCACCACGTCGGGGTGGCGAGAGACCCAGTACTTC. This sequence encodes CASTTSGWRETQYF.

The gene calls are TRBV11-2 and TRBJ2-3; a possible D gene is TRBD1 (7 bases). V was clipped by 5 bases and J by 2 bases, with 20 bases between them. CDR3 length equals 17 residues. Germline CDR1 SGHAT, CDR2 FQNNGV. CDR3 bases: TGTGCCAGCAGCCCACTGGAGGGGGCTTTCGTCACAGATACGCAGTATTTT. This gives the protein CASSPLEGAFVTDTQYF.

The V and J genes are TRBV5-1 and TRBJ2-7; the match to TRBD1 covers 10 bases. J lost 4 bases, V lost 3 bases, and 1 base had no gene match. The CDR3 sequence is 13 residues long. Germline assignment: CDR1 SGHRS and CDR2 YFSETQ. The CDR3 is CASSSGQGYEQYF. The CDR3 DNA sequence: TGCGCCAGCAGCTCGGGACAGGGGTACGAGCAGTACTTC.

A few counts support this clone. This sequence joins TRBV6-5 and TRBJ1-1; 7 bases line up with TRBD1. The CDR3 runs 13 residues. V lost 4 bases, J lost 1 base, and 0 bases stayed unmatched. Germline V lookup: CDR1 MNHEY, CDR2 SVGAGI. CDR3 loop: CASSWTGNTEAFF. As DNA, the CDR3 is TGTGCCAGCAGTTGGACAGGGAACACTGAAGCTTTCTTT.

The V call is TRBV6-6, the J call TRBJ2-1, with 10 positions matching TRBD2. The CDR3 has 15 amino acids. Germline V gene sequence: CDR1 MNHNY, CDR2 SVGAGI (reference sequence). J lost 8 bases, V lost 4 bases, and 8 bases had no gene match. CDR3 sequence (DNA): TGTGCCAGCAGTTGGCCAGCGGGAGGGCCCGATGAGCAGTTCTTC. As protein: CASSWPAGGPDEQFF.

J is TRBJ2-5 and V is TRBV5-1; D might be TRBD1 (5 bases). Germline V lookup: CDR1 SGHRS, CDR2 YFSETQ. Trimming removed 0 bases from V and 1 base from J, with 7 bases in between. The CDR3 has 14 residues. CDR3 sequence reads: CASSLGQIQETQYF. CDR3 sequence (DNA): TGCGCCAGCAGCTTGGGACAGATCCAAGAGACCCAGTACTTC.

The rearrangement links TRBV5-1 to TRBJ1-1, with D perhaps matching TRBD1 (5 bases). This CDR3 spans 16 amino acids. Germline CDR1 and CDR2: SGHRS and YFSETQ. V was trimmed by 0 bases and J by 6 bases, leaving 18 bases between them. The CDR3 bases are TGCGCCAGCAGCTTGGCCCCAACGGGGGGTACTTCTGAAGCTTTCTTT. It is translated as CASSLAPTGGTSEAFF.

The CDR3 DNA is TGTGCCAGCAGCCGGACTACTAGCGCGGGAGAGACCCAGTACTTC. Amino acids: CASSRTTSAGETQYF. The chain is built from TRBV7-9 and TRBJ2-5, with 7 bases aligning to TRBD2. CDR1 is SEHNR, CDR2 FQNEAQ, per germline (reference sequence). V gave up 5 bases and J gave up 4 bases; unmatched junction bases: 10. This CDR3 region has 15 residues.

V gene TRBV5-4 combines with J gene TRBJ2-7, with D perhaps matching TRBD1 (6 bases). V lost 0 bases, J lost 12 bases, and 16 bases lay in between. Germline-derived CDR1 and CDR2 are SGHNT and YYREEE (reference sequence). The CDR3 has 13 residues. The CDR3 DNA is TGTGCCAGCAGCTTGGGGGGCGACAGGAATAGGTACTTC. It specifies CASSLGGDRNRYF.

The table lists this clone with a few counts. The gene calls are TRBV5-1 and TRBJ1-1; perhaps TRBD1 as D (5 bases). This CDR3 is built from 14 residues. Trimming took off 0 bases at V and 4 bases at J, with 10 bases between the two ends. The germline V gene encodes CDR1 SGHRS and CDR2 YFSETQ. The CDR3 DNA reads TGCGCCAGCAGCTTGGACGGGGACTCCACTGAAGCTTTCTTT. It is translated as CASSLDGDSTEAFF.

The rearrangement uses TRBV5-4 and TRBJ1-6, with TRBD1 identical over 11 bases. This CDR3 region has 13 residues. Germline V CDR1 and CDR2: SGHNT, YYREEE (reference sequence). The ends lost 4 bases at V and 10 bases at J; junction bases unmatched: 1. CDR3 in amino acids: CASSGQGASPLHF. The DNA for the CDR3 is TGTGCCAGCAGCGGACAGGGGGCCTCACCCCTCCACTTT.

This chain joins TRBV4-2 and TRBJ1-5; D not resolved. The V end was cut by 0 bases, the J end by 0 bases, with 9 bases between. CDR1 and CDR2 from the germline V gene are LGHNA and YNFKEQ. This CDR3 has 16 residues. The CDR3: CASSQEQMYSNQPQHF. CDR3 bases: TGTGCCAGCAGCCAAGAACAGATGTATAGCAATCAGCCCCAGCATTTT.

The chain is built from TRBV25-1 and TRBJ2-3; possibly TRBD2 for D (5 bases). Trimming shortened V by 6 bases and J by 2 bases, and 6 bases separated the two germline ends. CDR3 length: 12 residues. Germline CDR1 reads MGHDK; CDR2 reads SYGVNS. CDR3 DNA sequence: TGTGCCAGCAGGAGGGACACAGATACGCAGTATTTT. This gives the protein CASRRDTDTQYF.

This chain connects TRBV21-1 to TRBJ2-7; TRBD1 reflects the table's D call only, with no check against the DNA. TRBV21-1 is given as a pseudogene. This CDR3 has 18 residues. The CDR3 sequence: CASSKKGKYRGRGNEQYF. CDR3 bases: TGTGCCAGCAGCAAAAAGGGTAAATACAGGGGGCGCGGAAACGAGCAGTACTTC.

This clone is classed as medium-sized. The gene calls are TRBV7-7 and TRBJ2-5; D is possibly TRBD2 (6 bases). Per the germline V gene, CDR1 is SSHAT and CDR2 is FNYEAQ (reference sequence). The CDR3 runs 14 residues. V shed 8 bases and J shed 4 bases, with 17 bases lying between them. CDR3 residues: CASCPGGERETQYF. Written as DNA, the CDR3 is TGTGCCAGCTGCCCAGGCGGGGAACGAGAGACCCAGTACTTC.

The chain recombines TRBV4-2 with TRBJ1-2; 8 bases align to TRBD1. The V and J ends lost 3 bases and 0 bases, in that order; junction bases with no gene match: 6. The CDR3 is made up of 16 amino acids. Per germline, CDR1 LGHNA and CDR2 YNFKEQ. The CDR3 here is CASSQPGQATNYGYTF. The CDR3 region has the DNA TGTGCCAGCAGCCAGCCGGGACAGGCTACTAACTATGGCTACACCTTC.

The chain recombines TRBV7-6 with TRBJ2-5; the match to TRBD2 covers 8 bases. The germline V gene encodes CDR1 SGHVS and CDR2 FNYEAQ. With V trimmed by 3 bases and J by 4 bases, 4 bases remained unmatched. The length of the CDR3 is 14 residues. The CDR3 DNA follows: TGTGCCAGCAGCTTGGGAGCGGGGGTAGAGACCCAGTACTTC. Residues: CASSLGAGVETQYF.

The chain is built from TRBV7-9 and TRBJ2-5; D perhaps matches TRBD1 (5 bases). This CDR3 is 14 amino acids long. Germline loops: CDR1 SEHNR, CDR2 FQNEAQ (reference sequence). V was clipped by 5 bases and J by 5 bases, with 15 bases between them. DNA of the CDR3: TGTGCCAGCAGCGCCCTCAGGGCCGGGGAGACCCAGTACTTC. Its translation: CASSALRAGETQYF.

V is TRBV19 and J is TRBJ2-5, with a possible D match to TRBD1 (5 bases). V was cut by 6 bases and J by 2 bases, with 13 bases left in between. Germline V gene data show CDR1 as LNHDA and CDR2 as SQIVND (reference sequence). The CDR3 is 14 residues long. The CDR3 DNA follows: TGTGCCAGTAGCCCATTAGACAGACAAGAGACCCAGTACTTC. Amino acids: CASSPLDRQETQYF. The complete variable domain, with remaining parts taken from reference TRBV19 and TRBJ2-5, reads DGGITQSPKYLFRKEGQNVTLSCEQNLNHDAMYWYRQDPGQGLRLIYYSQIVNDFQKGDIAEGYSVSREKKESFPLTVTSAQKNPTAFYLCASSPLDRQETQYFGPGTRLLVL.

This chain joins TRBV6-4 and TRBJ2-3; 8 positions agree with TRBD2. Germline V gene data show CDR1 as MRHNA and CDR2 as SNTAGT. V dropped 6 bases and J dropped 1; count of bases not matched to a gene: 6. The CDR3 sequence is 15 residues long. CDR3 loop: CASSQELAGTDTQYF. The CDR3 region has the DNA TGTGCCAGCAGCCAGGAACTAGCGGGCACAGATACGCAGTATTTT.

This clone was detected once. The chain employs TRBV27 and TRBJ2-7; 7 bases are shared with TRBD1. Germline V gene lookup returns CDR1 MNHEY and CDR2 SMNVEV (reference sequence). The junction had 6 bases not matched to a gene; V was cut back by 5 bases and J by 2 bases. The CDR3 consists of 14 residues. The CDR3 loop reads CASSIGQDAYEQYF. The CDR3 nucleotides are TGTGCCAGCAGTATAGGACAGGACGCCTACGAGCAGTACTTC.

This chain uses TRBV7-3 with TRBJ2-2; 7 positions match TRBD1. The germline gives CDR1 SGHTA, CDR2 FQGTGA. CDR3 length equals 16 residues. V lost 5 bases to trimming and J lost 6 bases; unmatched junction nucleotides: 12. This chain's CDR3 is CASSPPTGIGAGELFF. CDR3 coding DNA: TGTGCCAGCAGCCCACCGACAGGGATCGGGGCCGGGGAGCTGTTTTTT.

V usage is TRBV27 and J usage is TRBJ2-1; D is perhaps TRBD1 (6 bases). The CDR3 has 12 residues. Trimming took off 4 bases at V and 9 bases at J, with 10 bases between the two ends. Germline CDR1 MNHEY, CDR2 SMNVEV (reference sequence). For the CDR3, the DNA is TGTGCCAGCAGTTACCAGGGGTCTGAGCAGTTCTTC. Translating it yields CASSYQGSEQFF.

The genes are TRBV6-5 and TRBJ2-4; TRBD1 agrees at 7 bases. The CDR3 extends over 14 amino acids. Germline assignment: CDR1 MNHEY and CDR2 SVGAGI. The ends lost 4 bases at V and 8 bases at J; junction bases unmatched: 8. The CDR3 coding sequence is TGTGCCAGCAGTTCCCCCGACAGGGAGTACATTCAGTACTTC. This gives the protein CASSSPDREYIQYF.

The rearrangement links TRBV30 to TRBJ2-7; the D gene is possibly TRBD1 (5 bases). Per the germline V gene, CDR1 is GTSNPN and CDR2 is SVGIG (reference sequence). CDR3 length: 14 residues. V was trimmed by 5 bases and J by 2 bases, leaving 16 bases between them. CDR3 DNA: TGTGCCTGGGGAAGGGGTCGGGCGGCCTACGAGCAGTACTTC. This translates into CAWGRGRAAYEQYF.